These T cell receptor beta chains were read from a single sample in a study of CD8+ T cells in alopecia areata. Profiling relied on immunoSEQ multiplex PCR, and the TCRdb table lists in-frame clones only, not all of them. Of about 180,000 clones listed, about 55% are singletons. The sample consisted of CD8+ T cells sorted from blood, taken at week 24, from a patient treated with tofacitinib. These receptors originate from a human donor with alopecia areata. CDR3s include the opening cysteine and the closing phenylalanine or tryptophan. Fields, in order: clone size, D gene, V gene, J gene, CDR3 DNA, CDR3 protein. D genes are given only for firm matches. Clone sizes are given selectively: once, few, many, or a class where the clone is expanded.

size: few
D: TRBD1
V: TRBV5-6
J: TRBJ2-7
DNA: TGTGCCAGCAGCTCCGGGACAGGGAATCGGCAGTACTTC
CDR3: CASSSGTGNRQYF

size: .
D: TRBD2
V: TRBV7-8
J: TRBJ2-2
DNA: TGTGCCAGCAGCGGTACTAGCGGGGGTGGCGGGGAGCTGTTTTTT
CDR3: CASSGTSGGGGELFF

size: .
D: .
V: TRBV10-2
J: TRBJ2-7
DNA: TGCGCCAGCAGTGTCGGCTCCAAGAGCTCCTACGAGCAGTACTTC
CDR3: CASSVGSKSSYEQYF

size: .
D: .
V: TRBV15
J: TRBJ2-3
DNA: TGTGCCACCAGCAGGTCGGGGGAAACGGATACGCAGTATTTT
CDR3: CATSRSGETDTQYF

size: .
D: TRBD2
V: TRBV2
J: TRBJ2-7
DNA: TGTGCCAGCAGTCAACTAGCGGGGAGTTACGAGCAGTACTTC
CDR3: CASSQLAGSYEQYF

size: .
D: .
V: TRBV7-2
J: TRBJ2-7
DNA: TGTGCCAGCAGCTTACCCCGACAGGGAGGGGAGCAGTACTTC
CDR3: CASSLPRQGGEQYF

size: .
D: .
V: TRBV29-1
J: TRBJ1-3
DNA: TGCAGCGTTATCCCCTACTCTGGAAACACCATATATTTT
CDR3: CSVIPYSGNTIYF

size: .
D: .
V: TRBV4-3
J: TRBJ2-7
DNA: TGCGCCAGCAGCCAAGTTTGGGCAGGGGAGTACGAGCAGTACTTC
CDR3: CASSQVWAGEYEQYF

size: few
D: .
V: TRBV30
J: TRBJ1-1
DNA: TGTGCCTGGACAACCCCAATGAACACTGAAGCTTTCTTT
CDR3: CAWTTPMNTEAFF

size: many
D: .
V: TRBV4-3
J: TRBJ1-2
DNA: TGCGCCAGCAGCCAAGATGCCAGGGGAAAGCATGGCTACACCTTC
CDR3: CASSQDARGKHGYTF

size: .
D: .
V: TRBV5-1
J: TRBJ1-2
DNA: TGCGCCAGCAGCTTGGCCTGGGCAGGAGAGACCTATGGCTACACCTTC
CDR3: CASSLAWAGETYGYTF

size: .
D: TRBD1
V: TRBV6-6
J: TRBJ2-3
DNA: TGTGCCAGCACCCTGACAGGGATTGGAGATACGCAGTATTTT
CDR3: CASTLTGIGDTQYF

size: few
D: .
V: TRBV2
J: TRBJ2-3
DNA: TGTGCCAGCAGTGAAGGGGGGGCTTGGACAGATACGCAGTATTTT
CDR3: CASSEGGAWTDTQYF

size: .
D: .
V: TRBV7-9
J: TRBJ2-3
DNA: TGTGCCAGCAGCTTCAGCGCAGATACGCAGTATTTT
CDR3: CASSFSADTQYF

size: .
D: .
V: TRBV6-6
J: TRBJ2-2
DNA: TGTGCCAGCACCATGGGCGACGGGGAGCTGTTTTTT
CDR3: CASTMGDGELFF

size: .
D: TRBD1
V: TRBV7-9
J: TRBJ1-1
DNA: TGTGCCAGCAGCCCTACGAAACAGGGGTCGGGCGCTGAAGCTTTCTTT
CDR3: CASSPTKQGSGAEAFF

size: .
D: TRBD1
V: TRBV13
J: TRBJ2-4
DNA: TGTGCCAGCAGCTCGGACAGGGGAAACATTCAGTACTTC
CDR3: CASSSDRGNIQYF

size: .
D: TRBD1
V: TRBV4-3
J: TRBJ1-1
DNA: TGCGCCAGCAGCCAAGATTCAGGGGGTGGTAGAGCTTTCTTT
CDR3: CASSQDSGGGRAFF

size: .
D: .
V: TRBV5-1
J: TRBJ2-7
DNA: TGCGCCAGCAGCTTGGACGGATCCTACGAGCAGTACTTC
CDR3: CASSLDGSYEQYF

size: few
D: .
V: TRBV4-3
J: TRBJ1-1
DNA: TGCGCCAGCAGCCAAGAGTCCGGACGTTTTGAAGCTTTCTTT
CDR3: CASSQESGRFEAFF

size: few
D: .
V: TRBV6-5
J: TRBJ1-5
DNA: TGTGCCAGCAGTTACTCAGGTCAGCCCCAGCATTTT
CDR3: CASSYSGQPQHF

size: few
D: .
V: TRBV7-6
J: TRBJ2-3
DNA: TGTGCCAGCAGCTCCAGAGGACCCCCCGATACGCAGTATTTT
CDR3: CASSSRGPPDTQYF

size: few
D: .
V: TRBV19
J: TRBJ2-1
DNA: TGTGCCAGTAGTATAGGTGGGGGTTACAATGAGCAGTTCTTC
CDR3: CASSIGGGYNEQFF

size: .
D: .
V: TRBV13
J: TRBJ2-7
DNA: TGTGCCAGCAGCCCCGGAGTCAGGGTGGGCGACGAGCAGTACTTC
CDR3: CASSPGVRVGDEQYF

size: .
D: .
V: TRBV6-5
J: TRBJ1-2
DNA: TGTGCCAGCAGAGCGGGACACGAGTTTAACTATGGCTACACCTTC
CDR3: CASRAGHEFNYGYTF

size: few
D: TRBD2
V: TRBV29-1
J: TRBJ2-7
DNA: TGCAGCGTTTGGGGGGGCGAGCAGTACTTC
CDR3: CSVWGGEQYF

size: few
D: .
V: TRBV2
J: TRBJ1-3
DNA: TGTGCCAGCAGAGAAATGCGAAACACCATATATTTT
CDR3: CASREMRNTIYF

size: .
D: .
V: TRBV12-5
J: TRBJ2-7
DNA: TGTGCTAGTGGTTTGGGGTACGAGCAGTACTTC
CDR3: CASGLGYEQYF

size: .
D: TRBD2
V: TRBV7-2
J: TRBJ2-7
DNA: TGTGCCAGCAGCGAAACTAGCGGCTCCTACGAGCAGTACTTC
CDR3: CASSETSGSYEQYF

size: .
D: .
V: TRBV7-2
J: TRBJ1-2
DNA: TGTGCCAGCAGTCGGACAGCCACTAACTATGGCTACACCTTC
CDR3: CASSRTATNYGYTF

size: .
D: .
V: TRBV5-1
J: TRBJ1-1
DNA: TGCGCCAGCAGCTCGGGAGAGGTAGGGGGCACTGAAGCTTTCTTT
CDR3: CASSSGEVGGTEAFF

size: .
D: TRBD2
V: TRBV9
J: TRBJ2-5
DNA: TGTGCCAGCAGCGTAGCGAGGGAGGGACGAGACCAAGAGACCCAGTACTTC
CDR3: CASSVAREGRDQETQYF

size: .
D: .
V: TRBV14
J: TRBJ1-6
DNA: TGTGCCAGCAGCCAAGAGGACAGTATTAGATCACCCCTCCACTTT
CDR3: CASSQEDSIRSPLHF

size: .
D: TRBD1
V: TRBV25-1
J: TRBJ1-6
DNA: TGTGCCAGCAGTGCAAACAGGGGCTCACCCCTCCACTTT
CDR3: CASSANRGSPLHF

size: few
D: TRBD1
V: TRBV5-1
J: TRBJ1-4
DNA: TGCGCCAGCAGCCCACAGGGACAGACTAATGAAAAACTGTTTTTT
CDR3: CASSPQGQTNEKLFF

size: few
D: .
V: TRBV29-1
J: TRBJ2-5
DNA: TGCAGCGTTGAGGGGGGGGCGGTGTTAGAGACCCAGTACTTC
CDR3: CSVEGGAVLETQYF

size: .
D: .
V: TRBV7-9
J: TRBJ2-3
DNA: TGTGCCAGCAGCCATGGAGGCGAAGATACGCAGTATTTT
CDR3: CASSHGGEDTQYF

size: .
D: .
V: TRBV6-5
J: TRBJ1-2
DNA: TGTGCCAGCAGTTACTCAGAGGGAGACTATGGCTACACCTTC
CDR3: CASSYSEGDYGYTF